The source of this TCR beta chain is a study of Ad26.COV2.S vaccination and SARS-CoV-2 variants. This clone showed up just once. The treatment is: 19 received Ad26.COV2.S at low or high dose, single or two shots; five or six received placebo; per-sample allocation not given. Samples analyzed were those drawn on day 63 after the first vaccine or placebo injection. The junction had 8 bases not matched to a gene; V was cut back by 3 bases and J by 3 bases. This CDR3 region has 15 residues. Germline CDR1 reads MGHRA; CDR2 reads YSYEKL. Assay: immunoSEQ multiplex PCR; the TCRdb copy retains only in-frame clones and omits some. In the table there are approximately 400,000 clones, 83% of which are singletons.

The V call is TRBV4-1, the J call TRBJ2-7; 7 bases agree with TRBD1. The source is a person aged 18-65 years who received the Ad26.COV2.S COVID-19 vaccine or a placebo. The material was peripheral blood, obtained in a trial of Ad26.COV2.S vaccine versus placebo. In DNA, the CDR3 is TGCGCCAGCAGCCAGGTGACAGGGAAAGTCTACGAGCAGTACTTC. Encoded protein: CASSQVTGKVYEQYF.